Presented here are 13 T cell receptor beta chains from one specimen sequenced in a study of cytomegalovirus exposure and HLA in healthy donors. PCR primers comprised 60 Vbeta and 13 Jbeta primers. Generated by immunoSEQ multiplex PCR, the TCRdb table keeps only in-frame clones and is missing some. This sample has about 130,000 clones; 83% occur once, and the top ten carry about 19%. The sequencing sample was made of PBMCs. The origin of the receptors is a man aged 18 to 29 in good health and CMV-seropositive.

This sequence joins TRBV5-6 and TRBJ2-5, with D perhaps TRBD2 (6 bases). Trimming removed 0 bases from V and 5 bases from J, with 11 bases in between. Germline CDR1 reads SGHDT; CDR2 reads YYEEEE. The CDR3 loop spans 14 amino acids. The CDR3 DNA is TGTGCCAGCAGCTTGGCGTCAGGGAGGGAGACCCAGTACTTC. This codes for CASSLASGRETQYF.

This clone was seen more than once but under ten times. The chain combines TRBV5-4 with TRBJ1-1; 8 bases line up with TRBD1. CDR1 SGHNT and CDR2 YYREEE come from the germline V gene (reference sequence). CDR3 length equals 13 residues. Germline trimming cut 5 bases from V and 7 bases from J; bases unmatched to any gene: 7. The CDR3 loop reads CASSLQGDYEAFF. CDR3 nucleotide sequence: TGTGCCAGCAGTCTACAGGGGGACTATGAAGCTTTCTTT. The full variable domain, completed using reference TRBV5-4 and TRBJ1-1, is ETGVTQSPTHLIKTRGQQVTLRCSSQSGHNTVSWYQQALGQGPQFIFQYYREEENGRGNFPPRFSGLQFPNYSSELNVNALELDDSALYLCASSLQGDYEAFFGQGTRLTVV.

CDR3 sequence: CASSVGGTGGYNEQFF. DNA of the CDR3: TGTGCCAGCAGCGTAGGGGGGACAGGGGGATACAATGAGCAGTTCTTC. The genes are TRBV9 and TRBJ2-1; TRBD1 aligns across 11 bases. The CDR3 runs to 16 residues. Germline CDR1 is SGDLS and CDR2 is YYNGEE. Trimming cost V 0 bases and J 4 bases; bases outside gene matches: 3.

The sample holds a few counts of this clone. DNA of the CDR3: TGCGCCAGCAGCCCCTATGGGACTAGCGGGGCCTACGAGCAGTACTTC. This gives the protein CASSPYGTSGAYEQYF. V usage is TRBV4-1 and J usage is TRBJ2-7; 13 bases line up with TRBD2. CDR1 is MGHRA and CDR2 is YSYEKL in the germline V gene. The length of the CDR3 is 16 residues. V gave up 4 bases and J gave up 2 bases; unmatched junction bases: 5.

The chain carries TRBV5-4 and TRBJ1-6; a possible D gene is TRBD1 (5 bases). The CDR3 has 17 amino acids. Deletions cut 1 base from V and 0 bases from J, with 11 bases between. The germline CDR1 and CDR2 sequences are SGHNT and YYREEE (reference sequence). Here the CDR3 reads CASSLRRDSSYNSPLHF. In nucleotides, the CDR3 is TGTGCCAGCAGCTTGAGACGAGACAGCTCCTATAATTCACCCCTCCACTTT.

In this sample, this clone turned up a few times. The J gene is TRBJ1-1, the V gene TRBV6-5; D might be TRBD1 (6 bases). This CDR3 region has 15 residues. CDR1 and CDR2 (germline): MNHEY, SVGAGI. V was cut by 6 bases and J by 0 bases, with 14 bases left in between. This chain's CDR3 is CASSLSDSLNTEAFF. CDR3 nucleotides: TGTGCCAGCAGCCTGTCGGACAGCCTGAACACTGAAGCTTTCTTT.

This chain connects TRBV7-7 to TRBJ2-1; perhaps TRBD1 as D (6 bases). The germline V and J ends were trimmed by 3 bases and 0 bases, with 9 bases remaining between them. The CDR3 consists of 15 residues. Per germline, CDR1 SSHAT and CDR2 FNYEAQ (reference sequence). The CDR3 DNA follows: TGTGCCAGCAGCTTCGACAGGAGCTCCTACAATGAGCAGTTCTTC. Its protein is CASSFDRSSYNEQFF.

This chain uses TRBV15 with TRBJ1-5; no firm D call. The ends were cut back, 1 base at V and 11 bases at J, with 12 bases in the middle. The germline V gene encodes CDR1 LNHNV and CDR2 YYDKDF (reference sequence). The CDR3 is made up of 13 amino acids. Here the CDR3 DNA reads TGTGCCACCAGCAGAGTTAGAGGTCTGGCCCAGCATTTT. It specifies CATSRVRGLAQHF.

This clone was seen once. This sequence joins TRBV13 and TRBJ1-2; TRBD1 agrees at 8 bases. V lost 0 bases to trimming and J lost 1 base; unmatched junction nucleotides: 10. Germline V gives CDR1 PRHDT, CDR2 FYEKMQ (reference sequence). This CDR3 comprises 18 residues. The CDR3 is CASSLGLILTGVNYGYTF. CDR3 bases: TGTGCCAGCAGCTTAGGCCTAATCTTGACAGGGGTTAACTATGGCTACACCTTC.

The J gene is TRBJ1-2, the V gene TRBV5-4, with D tentatively TRBD1 (5 bases). This CDR3 has 15 amino acids. The germline gives CDR1 SGHNT, CDR2 YYREEE (reference sequence). Trimming took off 0 bases at V and 4 bases at J, with 13 bases between the two ends. The CDR3 is CASSLAGRDGYGYTF. CDR3 DNA: TGTGCCAGCAGCTTGGCGGGGAGGGACGGCTATGGCTACACCTTC.

J is TRBJ2-7 and V is TRBV10-3; tentatively, D is TRBD1 (6 bases). The CDR3 length is 14 residues. V was pared by 0 bases and J by 4 bases, with 10 bases between. The germline CDR1 and CDR2 sequences are ENHRY and SYGVKD. CDR3 loop: CAISESGQPYEQYF. In DNA form, the CDR3 reads TGTGCCATCAGTGAGTCTGGACAGCCATACGAGCAGTACTTC.

The CDR3 is CASTPGGPGNTIYF. The CDR3 DNA follows: TGTGCCAGCACCCCAGGAGGGCCGGGAAACACCATATATTTT. The chain has TRBV28 and TRBJ1-3; no reliable D call. The length of the CDR3 is 14 residues. Trimming left V 7 bases short and J 4 bases short, with 14 bases between. CDR1 MDHEN and CDR2 SYDVKM come from the germline V gene.

This clone has more than one count but fewer than ten. This rearrangement joins TRBV6-5 to TRBJ2-7; maybe TRBD1 (6 bases). Looked up from germline, CDR1 is MNHEY and CDR2 is SVGAGI. With 6 bases removed from V and 6 bases from J, the gap between germline ends came to 12 bases. The CDR3 contains 12 residues. The CDR3: CASRSQGREQYF. The CDR3 coding sequence is TGTGCCAGCAGATCACAGGGACGCGAGCAGTACTTC.